These 9 T cell receptor beta chains originate from one sample sequenced in a study of cytomegalovirus exposure and HLA in healthy donors listed by TCRdb under 2017. Receptor libraries were prepared by the immunoSEQ multiplex PCR assay. A mixture of 60 forward primers for TCR Vbeta segments and 13 reverse primers for TCR Jbeta segments was used in the multiplex PCR. TCRdb took over this immuneACCESS table, retaining in-frame rearrangements with V and J assigned. Such tables are incomplete; in checked studies, under half of the missing clones stem from an unresolved V gene, and the remainder is unexplained. This sample gives 90,000 to 100,000 clones in total; roughly 60% of them show up just once. The top ten constitute about 5.5% of the sample. The sample taken for sequencing was PBMCs. The source is a boy aged 10-17 years in good health and CMV-seropositive.

The chain combines TRBV5-1 with TRBJ1-2, with D unresolved. The CDR3 covers 14 residues. V was cut by 0 bases and J by 0 bases, with 6 bases left in between. The germline V gene has CDR1 SGHRS and CDR2 YFSETQ. The CDR3 DNA follows: TGCGCCAGCAGCTTGGGAACTACTAACTATGGCTACACCTTC. Its translation: CASSLGTTNYGYTF.

The chain has TRBV7-9 and TRBJ2-7; D might be TRBD2 (6 bases). Germline V lookup: CDR1 SEHNR, CDR2 FQNEAQ (reference sequence). The CDR3 is 14 residues long. V lost 8 bases to trimming and J lost 6 bases, with 20 bases between them. CDR3 DNA sequence: TGTGCCAGCGGCCGGGGGAGTGACCTACGCGAGCAGTACTTC. It codes for CASGRGSDLREQYF.

The chain carries TRBV14 and TRBJ1-2, with D perhaps TRBD1 (6 bases). CDR1 and CDR2 from the germline V gene are SGHDN and FVKESK. This CDR3 is built from 14 residues. V lost 1 base and J lost 4, with 10 bases in between. CDR3 sequence (DNA): TGTGCCAGCAGCCAAGGGGGGCCGGGCTATGGCTACACCTTC. The encoded protein is CASSQGGPGYGYTF.

This sequence joins TRBV5-6 and TRBJ1-2, with D possibly matching TRBD1 (6 bases). The V and J ends lost 3 bases and 8 bases respectively, with 11 bases between them. CDR3 size: 12 residues. CDR1 and CDR2 (germline): SGHDT, YYEEEE. CDR3 in amino acids: CASSSGVGGYTF. DNA of the CDR3: TGTGCCAGCAGCTCAGGGGTTGGCGGCTACACCTTC. The full variable domain, its missing parts supplied by reference TRBV5-6 and TRBJ1-2, is DAGVTQSPTHLIKTRGQQVTLRCSPKSGHDTVSWYQQALGQGPQFIFQYYEEEERQRGNFPDRFSGHQFPNYSSELNVNALLLGDSALYLCASSSGVGGYTFGSGTRLTVV.

The chain uses TRBV7-9 and TRBJ1-6, with D perhaps matching TRBD1 (6 bases). This CDR3 is 14 amino acids long. Per germline, CDR1 SEHNR and CDR2 FQNEAQ (reference sequence). Trimming cost V 3 bases and J 8 bases, with 11 bases left between them. Here the CDR3 DNA reads TGTGCCAGCAGCTTTCAGGGGAAAGATTCACCCCTCCACTTT. The encoded protein is CASSFQGKDSPLHF.

CDR3: CASSQGGNEAFF. As DNA, the CDR3 is TGTGCCAGCAGCCAAGGGGGCAATGAAGCTTTCTTT. The chain employs TRBV7-9 and TRBJ1-1; 7 bases align to TRBD1. J was trimmed by 7 bases and V by 5 bases; bases with no gene match: 4. This CDR3 is built from 12 residues. Germline loops: CDR1 SEHNR, CDR2 FQNEAQ (reference sequence).

The rearrangement joins TRBV18 to TRBJ1-1, with 8 bases lining up with TRBD1. The CDR3 loop spans 14 amino acids. V was pared by 3 bases and J by 4 bases, with 4 bases of the junction left unmatched. Germline V gives CDR1 KGHSH, CDR2 LQKENI. Written as DNA, the CDR3 is TGTGCCAGCTCACCCGGACAGGGAACCACTGAAGCTTTCTTT. Its protein is CASSPGQGTTEAFF.

This clone was counted a single time. This chain uses TRBV5-1 with TRBJ2-5, with D tentatively TRBD1 (6 bases). This CDR3 has 15 residues. Germline V gene sequence: CDR1 SGHRS, CDR2 YFSETQ. V lost 0 bases and J lost 5, with 14 bases in between. The CDR3 DNA sequence: TGCGCCAGCAGCTTGGGGGGGCCGACGGGGGAGACCCAGTACTTC. Its translation is CASSLGGPTGETQYF.

This clone was seen more than once but under ten times. This chain links TRBV4-3 with TRBJ2-1; TRBD2 aligns across 8 bases. Trimming at V came to 1 base and at J to 4 bases, leaving 3 bases not matched to a gene. This CDR3 has 15 amino acids. Per the germline V gene, CDR1 is LGHNA and CDR2 is YSLEER. In DNA, the CDR3 is TGCGCCAGCAGCCAAGTACTAGCGGTATACAATGAGCAGTTCTTC. Amino acid sequence: CASSQVLAVYNEQFF.